This T cell receptor (beta chain) appears in the sequencing data of a study of technical replicates of blood from a few donors. Trimming removed 9 bases from V and 8 bases from J, with 20 bases in between. CDR3 length equals 14 residues. CDR1 is WSHSY, CDR2 SAAADI, per germline. Only in-frame clones appear in the TCRdb table, and some are missing; sequencing was by immunoSEQ multiplex PCR. The data contain under 90,000 clones, roughly 94% of them singletons. This clone was recorded once. The source material was T cells isolated from PBMCs. The rearrangement links TRBV10-2 to TRBJ2-1; the D gene is possibly TRBD2 (7 bases). The source is a human donor in good health. CDR3 sequence (DNA): TGCGCCAGTTTTCTAGCGGAAGGGGGGGATGAGCAGTTCTTC. Encoded protein: CASFLAEGGDEQFF.